The source of this TCR beta chain is a study of ipilimumab plus nivolumab after autologous stem cell transplantation. Overall study context: A median of about eight nivolumab and about 5 ipilimumab doses were given. Points from the study as a whole: Authors suggest TCR repertoire, Treg phenotype and gut microbiota support further study.

Ipilimumab, 1 mg/kg, started 14 to 28 days after autologous transplant. This CDR3 region has 17 residues. V dropped 7 bases and J dropped 6; count of bases not matched to a gene: 18. Germline CDR1 and CDR2: LNHDA and SQIVND (reference sequence). In regard to this clone: Antigen unknown.

Data came from immunoSEQ multiplex PCR; TCRdb stores just in-frame clones and leaves some out. There are 2,500 to 3,500 clones in the sample; under 85% occur only once, and about 10% lies in the top ten. The specimen was PBMCs, collected in a trial of ipilimumab plus nivolumab as post-transplant consolidation. The receptor was isolated from a male donor with primary mediastinal lymphoma. V and J are TRBV19 and TRBJ2-1; TRBD2 matches 7 bases. The CDR3 protein is CASTMSGRGSMVNEQFF. CDR3 nucleotide sequence: TGTGCCAGTACGATGAGCGGGCGCGGGAGCATGGTCAATGAGCAGTTCTTC.